This is a list of T cell receptor beta chains from one sample in a study of shared clonotypes between healthy human individuals. Only in-frame clones appear in the TCRdb table, and some are missing; sequencing was by immunoSEQ multiplex PCR. The data hold roughly 380,000 clones, with roughly 96% observed a single time. The material sequenced was memory CD8+ T cells sorted from blood. The receptor set was obtained from a man between 25 and 39 years old in good health. The CDR3 runs from the conserved cysteine through the conserved F or W. A D gene is named only where the DNA matches it firmly. Clone size is shown for a subset of rows, as once, few, many or a class of expanded clone.

d_call j_call clone_size v_call cdr3_aa cdr3_nt
TRBD1 TRBJ1-1 . TRBV28 CASRSQGARFSTEAFF TGTGCCAGCAGGTCACAGGGGGCGCGTTTTTCTACTGAAGCTTTCTTT
TRBD2 TRBJ2-3 . TRBV7-3 CASSPTSGADTQYF TGTGCCAGCAGCCCAACTAGCGGGGCAGATACGCAGTATTTT
TRBD2 TRBJ2-1 . TRBV2 CASSEALSRLAGGINEQFF TGTGCCAGCAGTGAAGCGCTATCCCGGTTAGCGGGAGGGATCAATGAGCAGTTCTTC
TRBD2 TRBJ2-5 . TRBV28 CASSGPGLAGHQETQYF TGTGCCAGCAGTGGCCCAGGACTAGCGGGTCACCAAGAGACCCAGTACTTC
TRBD1 TRBJ2-1 . TRBV30 CAWSPGQADNEQFF TGTGCCTGGAGTCCGGGACAGGCCGACAATGAGCAGTTCTTC
. TRBJ2-2 . TRBV6-5 CASTPGILPTGELFF TGTGCCAGCACCCCGGGCATCTTACCCACCGGGGAGCTGTTTTTT
TRBD2 TRBJ2-7 . TRBV11-2 CASSLRLAGDYEQYF TGTGCCAGCAGCTTAAGGTTAGCGGGAGACTACGAGCAGTACTTC
. TRBJ2-3 . TRBV5-1 CASSWDAIDTQYF TGCGCCAGCAGCTGGGACGCCATAGATACGCAGTATTTT
TRBD2 TRBJ2-3 few TRBV5-1 CASSYGPGLAGGTGATDTQYF TGCGCCAGCAGCTACGGTCCGGGACTAGCGGGAGGAACCGGCGCAACAGATACGCAGTATTTT
. TRBJ2-7 . TRBV19 CASSPSGTYEQYF TGTGCCAGTAGCCCCTCGGGTACCTACGAGCAGTACTTC